This T cell receptor beta chain was sequenced in a study of T cells in localized non-small cell lung cancer. Data came from immunoSEQ multiplex PCR; TCRdb stores just in-frame clones and leaves some out. The sample yields 20,000 to 25,000 clones, 89% seen once. Study observations and caveats: Owing to sequencing of a solitary tumor region, heterogeneity cannot be discounted. A median of 57 of the top 100 tumor clones appeared in adjacent lung, which was paired and uninvolved. Patients showing higher blood T cell density tended to see longer overall survival. Uninvolved adjacent lung, not tumor, had the highest T cell clonality.

A remark on this clone: Its antigen remains unidentified.

The germline V gene encodes CDR1 GTSNPN and CDR2 SVGIG (reference sequence). CDR3 length: 21 amino acids. V was pared by 0 bases and J by 4 bases, with 20 bases of the junction left unmatched. The chain has TRBV30 and TRBJ1-6; TRBD1 matches at 8 bases. Material: peripheral blood, obtained before any cancer treatment. This clonotype was sampled from a man aged 40 to 70 with stage I squamous cell lung carcinoma. CDR3 bases: TGTGCCTGGAGTGTAGGGGCCGGGGGACAGGTCGGAATTGGTTATAATTCACCCCTCCACTTT. This sequence encodes CAWSVGAGGQVGIGYNSPLHF.